The entry below gives a single T cell receptor beta chain sequence along with its context. What it binds is unknown. Trimming cost V 6 bases and J 8 bases, with 19 bases left between them. The CDR3 spans 14 residues. Germline V gives CDR1 LNHDA, CDR2 SQIVND (reference sequence). Treatment meaning: approximately nine-day PBMC culture with coronavirus spike peptide pools or control peptides (ViraFEST assay). ViraFEST expanded antigen-specific T cells with peptide pools, then sequenced TCRs. This sample is drawn from a study of vaccination and CD4 T cells after COVID-19. Study-wide context: Researchers treated cells with overlapping spike peptides taken from SARS-CoV-2, HCoV-NL63, HCoV-OC43 and HCoV-229E.

The Oncomine TCR Beta short-read assay generated sequence data from the DNA of cultured CD4+ T cells. TCRdb fed the PCR reads into MiXCR, producing one record per CDR3 protein. The sample has around 10,000 distinct CDR3 sequences; around 67% are singletons. This chain connects TRBV19 to TRBJ1-2; tentatively, D is TRBD1 (5 bases). The receptor's source is a human donor who had recovered from COVID-19. The specimen was CD4+ T cells from blood, cultured in vitro, collected before SARS-CoV-2 vaccination. The CDR3 DNA follows: TGTGCCAGTAGGATTACCCAGGGATCGGGCGGCTACACCTTC. Protein product: CASRITQGSGGYTF.